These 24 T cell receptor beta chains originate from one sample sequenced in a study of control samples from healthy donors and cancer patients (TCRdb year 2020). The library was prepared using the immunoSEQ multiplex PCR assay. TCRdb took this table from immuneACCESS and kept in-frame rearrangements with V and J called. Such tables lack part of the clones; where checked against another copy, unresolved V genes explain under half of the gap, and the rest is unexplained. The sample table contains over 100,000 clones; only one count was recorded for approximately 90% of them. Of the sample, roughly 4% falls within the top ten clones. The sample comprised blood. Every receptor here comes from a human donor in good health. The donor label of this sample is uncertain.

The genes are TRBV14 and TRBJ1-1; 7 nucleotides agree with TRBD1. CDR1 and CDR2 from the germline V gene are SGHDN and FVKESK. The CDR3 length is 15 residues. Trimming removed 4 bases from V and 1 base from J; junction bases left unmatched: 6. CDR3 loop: CASSRQGEGNTEAFF. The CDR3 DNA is TGTGCCAGCAGCCGACAGGGTGAAGGGAACACTGAAGCTTTCTTT. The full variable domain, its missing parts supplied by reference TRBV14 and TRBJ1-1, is EAGVTQFPSHSVIEKGQTVTLRCDPISGHDNLYWYRRVMGKEIKFLLHFVKESKQDESGMPNNRFLAERTGGTYSTLKVQPAELEDSGVYFCASSRQGEGNTEAFFGQGTRLTVV.

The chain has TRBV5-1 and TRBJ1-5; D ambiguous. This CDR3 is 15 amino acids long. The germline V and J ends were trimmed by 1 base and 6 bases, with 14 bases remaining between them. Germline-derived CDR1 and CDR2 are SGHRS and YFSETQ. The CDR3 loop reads CASSLYVSLRQPQHF. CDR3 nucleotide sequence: TGCGCCAGCAGCTTGTACGTATCCCTGCGTCAGCCCCAGCATTTT. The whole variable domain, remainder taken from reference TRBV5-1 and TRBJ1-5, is KAGVTQTPRYLIKTRGQQVTLSCSPISGHRSVSWYQQTPGQGLQFLFEYFSETQRNKGNFPGRFSGRQFSNSRSEMNVSTLELGDSALYLCASSLYVSLRQPQHFGDGTRLSIL.

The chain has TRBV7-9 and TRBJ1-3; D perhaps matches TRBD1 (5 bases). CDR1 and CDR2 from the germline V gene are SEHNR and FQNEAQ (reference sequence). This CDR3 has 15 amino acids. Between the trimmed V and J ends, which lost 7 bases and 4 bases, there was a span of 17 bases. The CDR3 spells CASNPGASGGNTIYF. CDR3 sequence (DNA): TGTGCCAGCAACCCCGGGGCCTCCGGGGGAAACACCATATATTTT.

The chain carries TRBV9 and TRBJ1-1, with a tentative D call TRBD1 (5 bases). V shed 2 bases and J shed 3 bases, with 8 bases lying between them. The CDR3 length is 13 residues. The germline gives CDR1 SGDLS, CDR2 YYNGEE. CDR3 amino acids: CASSVGGDTEAFF. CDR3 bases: TGTGCCAGCAGCGTTGGGGGAGACACTGAAGCTTTCTTT.

CDR3 coding DNA: TGTGCCAGCTCCGGGACTCACTACCAAGCCGGGGAGCTGTTTTTT. It yields the protein CASSGTHYQAGELFF. The chain links TRBV2 to TRBJ2-2; tentatively, D is TRBD2 (6 bases). The ends were cut back, 8 bases at V and 6 bases at J, with 19 bases in the middle. CDR3 size: 15 residues. The germline CDR1 and CDR2 sequences are SNHLY and FYNNEI. Supplemented by reference TRBV2 and TRBJ2-2, the full variable domain reads EPEVTQTPSHQVTQMGQEVILRCVPISNHLYFYWYRQILGQKVEFLVSFYNNEISEKSEIFDDQFSVERPDGSNFTLKIRSTKLEDSAMYFCASSGTHYQAGELFFGEGSRLTVL.

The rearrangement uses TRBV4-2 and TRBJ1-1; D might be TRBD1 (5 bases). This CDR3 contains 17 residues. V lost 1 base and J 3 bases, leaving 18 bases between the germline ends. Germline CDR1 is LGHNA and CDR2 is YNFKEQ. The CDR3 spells CASSQARTRVVYTEAFF. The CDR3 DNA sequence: TGTGCCAGCAGCCAAGCTCGGACAAGGGTGGTGTACACTGAAGCTTTCTTT.

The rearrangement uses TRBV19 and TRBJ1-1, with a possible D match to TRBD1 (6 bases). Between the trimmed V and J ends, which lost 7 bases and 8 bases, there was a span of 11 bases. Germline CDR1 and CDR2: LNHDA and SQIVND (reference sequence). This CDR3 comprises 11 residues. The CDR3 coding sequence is TGTGCCAGTAAGGGGACAATCGAAGCTTTCTTT. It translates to CASKGTIEAFF. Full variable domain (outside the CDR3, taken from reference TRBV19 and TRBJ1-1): DGGITQSPKYLFRKEGQNVTLSCEQNLNHDAMYWYRQDPGQGLRLIYYSQIVNDFQKGDIAEGYSVSREKKESFPLTVTSAQKNPTAFYLCASKGTIEAFFGQGTRLTVV.

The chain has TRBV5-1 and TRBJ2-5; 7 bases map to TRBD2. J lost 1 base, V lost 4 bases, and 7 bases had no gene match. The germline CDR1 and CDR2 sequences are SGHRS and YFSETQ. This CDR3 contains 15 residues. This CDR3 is CASSPAGLFQETQYF. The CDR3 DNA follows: TGCGCCAGCAGCCCAGCGGGGTTGTTCCAAGAGACCCAGTACTTC.

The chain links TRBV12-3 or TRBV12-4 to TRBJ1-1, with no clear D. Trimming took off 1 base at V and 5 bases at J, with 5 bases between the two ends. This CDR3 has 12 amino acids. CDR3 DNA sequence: TGTGCCAGCAGTTTAGGGTTGACTGAAGCTTTCTTT. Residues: CASSLGLTEAFF.

DNA of the CDR3: TGTGCCAGCAGTCCCCGGGACAGGGGCGCCTACGAGCAGTACTTC. Encoded protein: CASSPRDRGAYEQYF. The rearrangement uses TRBV6-5 and TRBJ2-7, with TRBD1 matching 10 bases. The CDR3 length is 15 residues. Germline V gene lookup returns CDR1 MNHEY and CDR2 SVGAGI. Trimming cost V 5 bases and J 2 bases; bases outside gene matches: 6.

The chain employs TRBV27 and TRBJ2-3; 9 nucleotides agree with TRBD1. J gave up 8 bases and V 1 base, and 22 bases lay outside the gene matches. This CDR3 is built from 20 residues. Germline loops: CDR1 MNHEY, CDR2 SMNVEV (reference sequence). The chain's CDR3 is CASSLLATGGGTGRLSTQYF. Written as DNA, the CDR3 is TGTGCCAGCAGTTTATTGGCTACTGGGGGGGGGACAGGGAGGTTAAGTACGCAGTATTTT.

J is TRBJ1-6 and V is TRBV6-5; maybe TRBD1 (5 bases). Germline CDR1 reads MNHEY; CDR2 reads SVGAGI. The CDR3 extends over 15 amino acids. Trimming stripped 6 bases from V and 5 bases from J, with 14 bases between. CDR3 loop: CASRLGDYNNSPLHF. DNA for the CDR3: TGTGCCAGCAGACTTGGGGACTATAATAATTCACCCCTCCACTTT.

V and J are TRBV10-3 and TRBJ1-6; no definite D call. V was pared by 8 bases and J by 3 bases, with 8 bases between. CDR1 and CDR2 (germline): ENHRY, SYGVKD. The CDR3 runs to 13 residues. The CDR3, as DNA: TGTGCCATCTGGGTCCACTATAATTCACCCCTCCACTTT. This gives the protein CAIWVHYNSPLHF.

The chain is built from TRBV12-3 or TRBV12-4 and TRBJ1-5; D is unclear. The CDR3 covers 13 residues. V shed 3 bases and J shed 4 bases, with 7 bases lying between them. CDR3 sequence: CASSFERNQPQHF. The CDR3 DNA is TGTGCCAGCAGTTTTGAGAGAAATCAGCCCCAGCATTTT.

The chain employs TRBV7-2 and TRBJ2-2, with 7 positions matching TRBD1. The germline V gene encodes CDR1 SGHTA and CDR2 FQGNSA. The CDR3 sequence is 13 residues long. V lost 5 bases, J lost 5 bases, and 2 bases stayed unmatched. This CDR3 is CASSLQGTGELFF. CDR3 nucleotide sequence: TGTGCCAGCAGCCTACAGGGGACCGGGGAGCTGTTTTTT.

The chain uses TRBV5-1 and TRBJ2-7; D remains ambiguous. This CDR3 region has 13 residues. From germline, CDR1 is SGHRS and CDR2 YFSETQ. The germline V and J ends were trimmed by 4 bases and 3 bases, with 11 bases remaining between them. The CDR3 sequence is CASSPESIYEQYF. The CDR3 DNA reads TGCGCCAGCAGCCCCGAGAGCATCTACGAGCAGTACTTC.

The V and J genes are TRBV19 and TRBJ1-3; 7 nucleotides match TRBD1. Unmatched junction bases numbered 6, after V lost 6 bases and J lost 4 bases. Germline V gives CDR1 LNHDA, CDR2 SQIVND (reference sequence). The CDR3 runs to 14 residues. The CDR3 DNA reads TGTGCCAGTAGAACAGGGGTGAGAGGAAACACCATATATTTT. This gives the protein CASRTGVRGNTIYF.

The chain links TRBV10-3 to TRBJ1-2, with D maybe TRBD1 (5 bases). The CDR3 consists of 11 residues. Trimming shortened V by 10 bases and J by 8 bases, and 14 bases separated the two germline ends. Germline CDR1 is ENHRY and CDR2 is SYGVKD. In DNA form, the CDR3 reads TGTGCCACCTCAGGGAATGAGGGCTACACCTTC. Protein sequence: CATSGNEGYTF.

CDR3 sequence reads: CASRPWTEGGELFF. CDR3 sequence (DNA): TGCGCCAGCAGGCCGTGGACGGAGGGCGGGGAGCTGTTTTTT. The chain uses TRBV5-1 and TRBJ2-2; D might be TRBD2 (6 bases). The CDR3 totals 14 residues. V lost 5 bases and J 7 bases, leaving 15 bases between the germline ends. Looked up from germline, CDR1 is SGHRS and CDR2 is YFSETQ.

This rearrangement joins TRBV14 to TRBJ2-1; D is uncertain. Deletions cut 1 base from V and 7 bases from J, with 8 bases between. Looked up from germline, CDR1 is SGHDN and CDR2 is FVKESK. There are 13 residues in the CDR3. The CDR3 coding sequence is TGTGCCAGCAGCCAAGGTTCACCGAATGAGCAGTTCTTC. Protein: CASSQGSPNEQFF.

The CDR3 region is CAWSRRGGQTGELFF. CDR3 coding DNA: TGTGCCTGGAGCCGTCGTGGCGGACAGACCGGGGAGCTGTTTTTT. The chain is built from TRBV30 and TRBJ2-2; D is possibly TRBD1 (6 bases). This CDR3 is built from 15 residues. The V gene lost 3 bases and the J gene lost 5 bases, with 16 bases spanning the gap. Germline CDR1 is GTSNPN and CDR2 is SVGIG (reference sequence).

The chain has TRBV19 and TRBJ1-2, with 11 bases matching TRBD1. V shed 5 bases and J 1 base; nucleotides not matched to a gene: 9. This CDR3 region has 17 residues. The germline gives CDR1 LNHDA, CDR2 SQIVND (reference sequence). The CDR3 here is CASSPRGTGGFNYGYTF. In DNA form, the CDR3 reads TGTGCCAGTAGTCCCCGTGGGACAGGGGGGTTTAACTATGGCTACACCTTC. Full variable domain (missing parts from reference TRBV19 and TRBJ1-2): DGGITQSPKYLFRKEGQNVTLSCEQNLNHDAMYWYRQDPGQGLRLIYYSQIVNDFQKGDIAEGYSVSREKKESFPLTVTSAQKNPTAFYLCASSPRGTGGFNYGYTFGSGTRLTVV.

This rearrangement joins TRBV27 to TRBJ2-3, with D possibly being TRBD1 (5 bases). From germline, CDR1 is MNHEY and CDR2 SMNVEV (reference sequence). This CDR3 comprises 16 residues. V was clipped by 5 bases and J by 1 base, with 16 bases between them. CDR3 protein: CASSDSSLLGTDTQYF. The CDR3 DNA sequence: TGTGCCAGCAGTGACAGTAGTCTACTGGGCACAGATACGCAGTATTTT.

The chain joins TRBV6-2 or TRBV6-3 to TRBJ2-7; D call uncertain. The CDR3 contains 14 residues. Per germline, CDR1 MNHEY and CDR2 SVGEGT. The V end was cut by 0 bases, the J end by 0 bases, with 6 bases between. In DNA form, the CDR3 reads TGTGCCAGCAGTTACTCGGCGAGCTCCTACGAGCAGTACTTC. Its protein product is CASSYSASSYEQYF.